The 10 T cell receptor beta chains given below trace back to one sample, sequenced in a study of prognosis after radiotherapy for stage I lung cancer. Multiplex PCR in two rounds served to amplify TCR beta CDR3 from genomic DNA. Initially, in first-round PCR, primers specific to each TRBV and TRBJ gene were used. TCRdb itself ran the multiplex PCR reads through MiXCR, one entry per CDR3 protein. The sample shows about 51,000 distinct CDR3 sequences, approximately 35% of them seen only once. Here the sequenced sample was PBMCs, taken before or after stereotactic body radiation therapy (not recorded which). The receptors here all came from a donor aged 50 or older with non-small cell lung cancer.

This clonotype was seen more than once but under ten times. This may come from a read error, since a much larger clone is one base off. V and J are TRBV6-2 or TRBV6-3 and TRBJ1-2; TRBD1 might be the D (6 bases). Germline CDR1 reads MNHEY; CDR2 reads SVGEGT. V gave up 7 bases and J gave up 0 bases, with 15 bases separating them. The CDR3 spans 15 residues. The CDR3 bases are TGTGCCAGCATTCCCAGACAGGCGACTAACTATGGCTACACCTTC. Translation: CASIPRQATNYGYTF.

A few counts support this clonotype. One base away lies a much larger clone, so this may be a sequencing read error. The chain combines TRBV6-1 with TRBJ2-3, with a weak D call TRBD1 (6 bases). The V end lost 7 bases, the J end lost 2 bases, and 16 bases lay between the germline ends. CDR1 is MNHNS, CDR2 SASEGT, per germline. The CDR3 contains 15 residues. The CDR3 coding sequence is TGTGCCAGCATCCGCAAGGGACACCCCACAGATACGCAGTATTTT. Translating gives CASIRKGHPTDTQYF.

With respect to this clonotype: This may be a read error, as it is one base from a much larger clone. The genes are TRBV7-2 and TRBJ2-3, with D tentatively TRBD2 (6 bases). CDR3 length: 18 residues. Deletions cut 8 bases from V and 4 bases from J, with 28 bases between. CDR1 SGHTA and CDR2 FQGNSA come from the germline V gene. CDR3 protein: CASSPTIALAVGPDTQYF. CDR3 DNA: TGTGCCAGCTCACCAACGATCGCCTTAGCGGTAGGGCCAGATACGCAGTATTTT.

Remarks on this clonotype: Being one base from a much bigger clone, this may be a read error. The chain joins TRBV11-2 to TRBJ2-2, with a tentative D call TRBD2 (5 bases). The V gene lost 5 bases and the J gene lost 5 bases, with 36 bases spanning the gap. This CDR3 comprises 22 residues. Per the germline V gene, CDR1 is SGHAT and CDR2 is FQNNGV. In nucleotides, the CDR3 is TGTGCCAGCAGCCTACCCGCCGGGGAAGGGTGGCTCGAGCGTCTTAGGACCGGGGAGCTGTTTTTT. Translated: CASSLPAGEGWLERLRTGELFF.

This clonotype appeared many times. Here the CDR3 DNA reads TGTGCCAGCAGCCGGGACAATGAGCAGTTCTTC. This encodes CASSRDNEQFF. J is TRBJ2-1 and V is TRBV12-3 or TRBV12-4; D gene uncertain. The CDR3 consists of 11 residues. The V end lost 6 bases, the J end lost 5 bases, and 5 bases lay between the germline ends.

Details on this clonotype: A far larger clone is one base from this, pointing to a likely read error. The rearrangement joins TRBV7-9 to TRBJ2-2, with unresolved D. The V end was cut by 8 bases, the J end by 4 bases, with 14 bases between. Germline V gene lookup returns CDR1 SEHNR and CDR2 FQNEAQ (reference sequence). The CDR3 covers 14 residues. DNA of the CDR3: TGTGCCAGCCATGCCGTGACACGCACCGGGGAGCTGTTTTTT. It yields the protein CASHAVTRTGELFF.

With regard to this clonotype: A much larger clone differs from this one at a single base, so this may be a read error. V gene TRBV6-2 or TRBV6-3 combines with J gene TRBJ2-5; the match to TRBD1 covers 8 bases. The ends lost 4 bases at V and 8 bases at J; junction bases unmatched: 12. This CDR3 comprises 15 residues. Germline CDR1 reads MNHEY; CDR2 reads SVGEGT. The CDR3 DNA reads TGTGCCAGCAGTTCCCTAGGGACAGGAGGGGATACCCAGTACTTC. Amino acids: CASSSLGTGGDTQYF.

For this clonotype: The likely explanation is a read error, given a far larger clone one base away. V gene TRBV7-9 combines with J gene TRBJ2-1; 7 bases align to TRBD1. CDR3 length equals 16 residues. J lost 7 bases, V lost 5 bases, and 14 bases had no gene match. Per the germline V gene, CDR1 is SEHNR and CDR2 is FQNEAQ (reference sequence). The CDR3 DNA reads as TGTGCCAGCAGCCTAAACCAGACAGGGCTCGGGAATGAGCAGTTCTTC. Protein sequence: CASSLNQTGLGNEQFF. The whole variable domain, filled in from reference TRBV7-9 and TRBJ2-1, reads DTGVSQNPRHKITKRGQNVTFRCDPISEHNRLYWYRQTLGQGPEFLTYFQNEAQLEKSRLLSDRFSAERPKGSFSTLEIQRTEQGDSAMYLCASSLNQTGLGNEQFFGPGTRLTVL.

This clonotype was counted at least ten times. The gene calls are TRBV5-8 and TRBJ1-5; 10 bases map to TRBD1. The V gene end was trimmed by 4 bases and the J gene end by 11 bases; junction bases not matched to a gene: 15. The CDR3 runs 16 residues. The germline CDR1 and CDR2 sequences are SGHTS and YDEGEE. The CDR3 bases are TGTGCCAGCAGCCCGAGGGGTACGACAGGGGGCTTGACCCAGCATTTT. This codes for CASSPRGTTGGLTQHF.

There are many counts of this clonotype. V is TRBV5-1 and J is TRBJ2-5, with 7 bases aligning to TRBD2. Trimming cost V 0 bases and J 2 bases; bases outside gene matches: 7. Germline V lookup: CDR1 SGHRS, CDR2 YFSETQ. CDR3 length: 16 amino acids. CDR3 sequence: CASSLGAGSEQETQYF. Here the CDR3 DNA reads TGCGCCAGCAGCTTGGGAGCGGGGAGCGAACAAGAGACCCAGTACTTC. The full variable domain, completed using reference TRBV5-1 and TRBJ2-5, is KAGVTQTPRYLIKTRGQQVTLSCSPISGHRSVSWYQQTPGQGLQFLFEYFSETQRNKGNFPGRFSGRQFSNSRSEMNVSTLELGDSALYLCASSLGAGSEQETQYFGPGTRLLVL.